These 8 T cell receptor beta chains were all obtained from the same sample, sequenced in a study of response to subunit inactivated influenza vaccine. TCRdb ran MiXCR on the RT-PCR reads and lists one entry per CDR3 protein. The data show 650,000 to 700,000 distinct CDR3 sequences, roughly 14% seen once. This sample comprised PBMCs from blood, obtained about 13 days after vaccination. These receptors were collected from a man aged 50-60 years who received an inactivated influenza vaccine.

There are a few counts of this clonotype. The rearrangement joins TRBV2 to TRBJ2-7; D call uncertain. CDR3 length: 11 amino acids. V was trimmed by 6 bases and J by 3 bases, leaving 6 bases between them. Germline V gives CDR1 SNHLY, CDR2 FYNNEI. The CDR3 loop reads CASRALYEQYF. The CDR3 DNA follows: TGTGCCAGCAGGGCCCTCTACGAGCAGTACTTC.

The chain employs TRBV10-3 and TRBJ1-2, with D possibly TRBD1 on 5 matching bases. CDR1 and CDR2 (germline): ENHRY, SYGVKD. Trimming cost V 9 bases and J 0 bases, with 11 bases left between them. CDR3 length: 13 residues. The CDR3, as DNA: TGTGCCATTGGAGGGGACTCTAACTATGGCTACACCTTC. Protein: CAIGGDSNYGYTF.

This clonotype has just a few counts. This chain's CDR3 is CASSQGGREYEQYF. Written as DNA, the CDR3 is TGCGCCAGCAGCCAAGGGGGACGGGAATACGAGCAGTACTTC. The chain employs TRBV4-3 and TRBJ2-7; D tentatively fits TRBD1 or TRBD2 (5 bases each). Trimming stripped 1 base from V and 4 bases from J, with 11 bases between. CDR3 size: 14 residues. The germline V gene has CDR1 LGHNA and CDR2 YSLEER.

This chain uses TRBV12-3 or TRBV12-4 with TRBJ2-5; no definite D call. Between the trimmed V and J ends, which lost 4 bases and 7 bases, there was a span of 19 bases. The CDR3 spans 15 residues. CDR3 bases: TGTGCCAGCAGTTCTCCAATCGACCGGGTTAGGACCCAGTACTTC. It is translated as CASSSPIDRVRTQYF.

CDR3 DNA: TGTGCCAGCAGCGCCAGTAGCAAGGGAGAGACCCAGTACTTC. Its translation is CASSASSKGETQYF. The chain has TRBV9 and TRBJ2-5; no clear D gene. V was pared by 3 bases and J by 4 bases, with 13 bases between. Germline V CDR1 and CDR2: SGDLS, YYNGEE. The CDR3 is 14 residues long.

This clonotype came up many times. The rearrangement uses TRBV20-1 and TRBJ2-1, with 7 positions matching TRBD1. CDR3 length: 14 residues. J lost 0 bases, V lost 6 bases, and 5 bases had no gene match. Germline assignment: CDR1 DFQATT and CDR2 SNEGSKA (reference sequence). The CDR3 sequence: CSATGTASYNEQFF. In nucleotides, the CDR3 is TGCAGTGCGACCGGGACAGCCTCCTACAATGAGCAGTTCTTC.

This clonotype was counted ten times or more. The CDR3 sequence is CASSLQGATEAFF. The DNA of the CDR3 is TGTGCCAGCAGTTTGCAGGGAGCGACTGAAGCTTTCTTT. The chain couples TRBV12-3 or TRBV12-4 to TRBJ1-1; weak D call: TRBD1 (5 bases). The CDR3 contains 13 residues. V was clipped by 3 bases and J by 5 bases, with 10 bases between them.

This clonotype was recorded at least ten times. The chain joins TRBV5-1 to TRBJ2-3; no clear D. Looked up from germline, CDR1 is SGHRS and CDR2 is YFSETQ. The CDR3 extends over 13 amino acids. The V end was cut by 1 base, the J end by 6 bases, with 9 bases between. The CDR3 region is CASSLSSGDTQYF. The CDR3 DNA reads as TGCGCCAGCAGCTTGTCCTCCGGGGATACGCAGTATTTT.